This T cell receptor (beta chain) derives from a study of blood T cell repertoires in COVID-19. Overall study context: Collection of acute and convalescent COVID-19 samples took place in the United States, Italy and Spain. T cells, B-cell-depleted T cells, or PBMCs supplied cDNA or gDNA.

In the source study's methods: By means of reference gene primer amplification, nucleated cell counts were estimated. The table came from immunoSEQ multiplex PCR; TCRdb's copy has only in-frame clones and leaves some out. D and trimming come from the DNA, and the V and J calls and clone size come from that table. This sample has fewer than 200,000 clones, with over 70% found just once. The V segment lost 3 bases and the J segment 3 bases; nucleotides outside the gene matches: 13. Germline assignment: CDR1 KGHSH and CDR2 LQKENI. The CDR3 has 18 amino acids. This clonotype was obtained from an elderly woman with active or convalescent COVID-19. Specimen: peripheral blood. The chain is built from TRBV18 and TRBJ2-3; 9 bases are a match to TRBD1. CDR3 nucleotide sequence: TGTGCCAGCTCACCTCGGAAGACAGGGGGGGGTATAACAGATACGCAGTATTTT. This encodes CASSPRKTGGGITDTQYF.